This T cell receptor beta chain came from a study of Ad26.COV2.S vaccination and SARS-CoV-2 variants. Study summary: The COV1001 Ad26.COV2.S trial arm included the donor. Ad26.COV2.S was injected intramuscularly once or twice, 56 days apart.

Profiling relied on immunoSEQ multiplex PCR, and the TCRdb table lists in-frame clones only, not all of them. The sample has approximately 350,000 clones, around 90% seen once. The CDR3 loop spans 15 amino acids. In germline, CDR1 is SGHTA, CDR2 FQGTGA. The trim removed 5 bases at V and 9 bases at J, leaving 13 bases unmatched. The treatment was: 15 to 20 received Ad26.COV2.S at low or high dose, single or two shots; several received placebo; per-sample allocation not given. Samples came from day 63 after the first vaccine or placebo injection. Aged 18-55 years, donor was enrolled in Boston in about 2020. Study-wide findings and caveats: The TCR breadth and depth analyses may have produced an underestimate of total T cell responses.

For this clone: The antigen remains unidentified.

The material was peripheral blood, obtained in a trial of Ad26.COV2.S vaccine versus placebo. This receptor was obtained from a person between 18 and 59 years old who received the Ad26.COV2.S COVID-19 vaccine or a placebo. V usage is TRBV7-3 and J usage is TRBJ2-3; 8 bases map to TRBD2. The CDR3 spells CASSLGGGTRGTQYF. CDR3 nucleotides: TGTGCCAGCAGCCTAGGCGGGGGGACACGAGGAACGCAGTATTTT.